The present TCR beta chain was sequenced within a study of T cells after posttransplantation cyclophosphamide. Regarding this clone: What it binds is not known.

Broader study findings: Recipient CMV seropositivity and CMV reactivation strongly tracked TRB clonality.

The V gene's germline CDR1 is SGHNT and CDR2 YYREEE (reference sequence). The CDR3 consists of 15 residues. J lost 6 bases, V lost 9 bases, and 10 bases had no gene match. The protocol was immunoSEQ multiplex PCR, while the TCRdb copy is restricted to in-frame clones and leaves out a portion. Of 32,000 or so clones listed, around 90% were seen once; the top ten hold about 15%. The specimen was PBMCs. This clonotype was obtained from a woman in her thirties or forties with a blood cancer, CMV-positive, and with a related stem cell donor. V usage is TRBV5-4 and J usage is TRBJ2-3, with 13 bases aligning to TRBD2. CDR3 region: CATRLAGGNRDTQYF. The DNA of the CDR3 is TGTGCCACCCGACTAGCGGGGGGCAATAGGGATACGCAGTATTTT.